Below, 25 T cell receptor beta chains from the same sample are listed, as sequenced in a study of cytomegalovirus exposure and HLA in healthy donors (dated by TCRdb to 2015 to 2018). Library method: the immunoSEQ multiplex PCR assay. The multiplex PCR relied on a mix of 60 forward primers for TCR Vbeta segments and 13 reverse primers for TCR Jbeta segments. TCRdb took over this immuneACCESS table, retaining in-frame rearrangements with V and J assigned. Such tables are incomplete; in checked studies, under half of the missing clones stem from an unresolved V gene, and the remainder is unexplained. For this sample there are a few hundred thousand clones; approximately 90% appear just once. Around 1% of the sample is held by the ten biggest clonotypes. Sequenced: PBMCs. Receptor source: a woman in her late teens or twenties in good health and CMV-seronegative.

This chain connects TRBV7-3 to TRBJ1-5; D possibly corresponds to TRBD1 (6 bases). The CDR3 is 14 amino acids. Trimming shortened V by 5 bases and J by 4 bases, and 12 bases separated the two germline ends. The germline CDR1 and CDR2 sequences are SGHTA and FQGTGA. CDR3 residues: CASSAGTTNQPQHF. The CDR3 nucleotides read TGTGCCAGCAGCGCCGGGACAACAAATCAGCCCCAGCATTTT.

This rearrangement joins TRBV7-3 to TRBJ1-6; D is undetermined. CDR1 is SGHTA, CDR2 FQGTGA, per germline. V was clipped by 4 bases and J by 9 bases, with 10 bases between them. The CDR3 has 13 amino acids. The CDR3 DNA follows: TGTGCCAGCAGCTCGGGGTTGGGTTCACCCCTCCACTTT. Translation gives CASSSGLGSPLHF.

V and J are TRBV11-2 and TRBJ2-7; TRBD1 matches 7 bases. CDR3 size: 13 residues. CDR1 and CDR2 (germline): SGHAT, FQNNGV. Germline trimming cut 5 bases from V and 3 bases from J; bases unmatched to any gene: 4. CDR3 protein: CASSTDRVYEQYF. The CDR3 bases are TGTGCCAGCAGCACAGACAGGGTCTACGAGCAGTACTTC.

V usage is TRBV2 and J usage is TRBJ1-5; 7 bases map to TRBD1. The trim removed 6 bases at V and 7 bases at J, leaving 9 bases unmatched. CDR3 length: 14 residues. The V gene's germline CDR1 is SNHLY and CDR2 FYNNEI. This chain's CDR3 is CASRDMTGYQPQHF. The CDR3 bases are TGTGCCAGCAGGGATATGACAGGGTACCAGCCCCAGCATTTT. The entire variable domain, with the rest obtained from reference TRBV2 and TRBJ1-5, is as follows: EPEVTQTPSHQVTQMGQEVILRCVPISNHLYFYWYRQILGQKVEFLVSFYNNEISEKSEIFDDQFSVERPDGSNFTLKIRSTKLEDSAMYFCASRDMTGYQPQHFGDGTRLSIL.

The chain has TRBV4-1 and TRBJ1-4; the D is unclear. The CDR3 consists of 16 residues. V lost 8 bases and J lost 4, with 20 bases in between. CDR1 MGHRA and CDR2 YSYEKL come from the germline V gene. Here the CDR3 DNA reads TGCGCCAGCTCGACAAAGCTGGAAGCGGGTAATGAAAAACTGTTTTTT. As protein: CASSTKLEAGNEKLFF.

The rearrangement uses TRBV5-1 and TRBJ1-2, with 7 bases lining up with TRBD1. This CDR3 region has 14 residues. Unmatched junction bases numbered 4, after V lost 0 bases and J lost 5 bases. Per the germline V gene, CDR1 is SGHRS and CDR2 is YFSETQ. The CDR3 region is CASSLDLTGYGYTF. For the CDR3, the DNA is TGCGCCAGCAGCTTGGATCTGACAGGGTATGGCTACACCTTC.

This chain connects TRBV11-3 to TRBJ1-1, with D hard to call. Germline lookup yields CDR1 SGHNT and CDR2 YENEEA. The V and J ends lost 5 bases and 1 base respectively, with 14 bases between them. The CDR3 has 15 residues. The CDR3 DNA is TGTGCCAGCAGCCCCGGGGAACGTGGGAACACTGAAGCTTTCTTT. Protein: CASSPGERGNTEAFF.

This clone was detected only once. The chain combines TRBV6-5 with TRBJ2-7, with TRBD2 matching over 8 bases. The V gene end was trimmed by 7 bases and the J gene end by 5 bases; junction bases not matched to a gene: 13. This CDR3 comprises 15 residues. Germline values: CDR1 MNHEY, CDR2 SVGAGI. This CDR3 is CASKTSATWAHEQYF. DNA of the CDR3: TGTGCCAGCAAGACTAGCGCTACCTGGGCCCACGAGCAGTACTTC.

The chain uses TRBV7-9 and TRBJ2-7, with D maybe TRBD2 (5 bases). This CDR3 contains 12 residues. Germline assignment: CDR1 SEHNR and CDR2 FQNEAQ (reference sequence). Between the trimmed V and J ends, which lost 2 bases and 4 bases, there was a span of 6 bases. The chain's CDR3 is CASSLREYEQYF. Written as DNA, the CDR3 is TGTGCCAGCAGCTTAAGGGAGTACGAGCAGTACTTC.

This clone showed up just once. This rearrangement joins TRBV18 to TRBJ2-3, with D maybe TRBD2 (5 bases). This CDR3 region has 15 residues. Trimming cost V 0 bases and J 4 bases, with 11 bases left between them. The germline gives CDR1 KGHSH, CDR2 LQKENI. The CDR3 DNA sequence: TGTGCCAGCTCACCACCGTCACAAGCGGCAGATACGCAGTATTTT. Protein sequence: CASSPPSQAADTQYF.

The chain has TRBV7-9 and TRBJ2-7; 8 bases map to TRBD2. Per the germline V gene, CDR1 is SEHNR and CDR2 is FQNEAQ (reference sequence). CDR3 length: 16 amino acids. Trimming at V came to 5 bases and at J to 6 bases, leaving 15 bases not matched to a gene. DNA of the CDR3: TGTGCCAGCAGCCCACCCGGGCTAGCGGGCGGGAGCGAGCAGTACTTC. Translation gives CASSPPGLAGGSEQYF. Combining the CDR3 with reference TRBV7-9 and TRBJ2-7 gives the whole variable domain DTGVSQNPRHKITKRGQNVTFRCDPISEHNRLYWYRQTLGQGPEFLTYFQNEAQLEKSRLLSDRFSAERPKGSFSTLEIQRTEQGDSAMYLCASSPPGLAGGSEQYFGPGTRLTVT.

This clone is a singleton in its sample. The genes are TRBV2 and TRBJ1-6, with 8 bases fitting TRBD1. Germline trimming cut 3 bases from V and 6 bases from J; bases unmatched to any gene: 1. The CDR3 spans 14 residues. CDR1 is SNHLY, CDR2 FYNNEI, per germline. Here the CDR3 reads CASSDQGANSPLHF. CDR3 nucleotides: TGTGCCAGCAGTGACCAGGGGGCTAATTCACCCCTCCACTTT.

The chain has TRBV10-1 and TRBJ2-1; TRBD2 agrees at 13 bases. The V and J ends lost 2 bases and 0 bases, in that order; junction bases with no gene match: 1. The CDR3 is 17 amino acids. Germline V gene data show CDR1 as WNHNN and CDR2 as SYGVQD (reference sequence). The CDR3 sequence: CASSEGLAGDSYNEQFF. The CDR3 DNA reads as TGCGCCAGCAGTGAGGGACTAGCGGGAGACTCCTACAATGAGCAGTTCTTC.

This clone occurred once. The gene calls are TRBV7-3 and TRBJ2-1; TRBD2 matches at 7 bases. With V trimmed by 5 bases and J by 9 bases, 7 bases remained unmatched. The germline CDR1 and CDR2 sequences are SGHTA and FQGTGA. The CDR3 is made up of 13 amino acids. This CDR3 is CASSHPGGGEQFF. The CDR3 DNA reads as TGTGCCAGCAGCCACCCGGGGGGAGGTGAGCAGTTCTTC.

In this sample, this clone turned up a few times. J is TRBJ2-7 and V is TRBV5-6, with 8 bases that match TRBD2. The CDR3 is 16 amino acids. V dropped 0 bases and J dropped 2; count of bases not matched to a gene: 7. Germline CDR1 reads SGHDT; CDR2 reads YYEEEE. The CDR3 here is CASSLVRQGLAYEQYF. In nucleotides, the CDR3 is TGTGCCAGCAGCTTGGTACGGCAGGGACTAGCCTACGAGCAGTACTTC.

This clone was seen only once. V and J are TRBV5-5 and TRBJ2-5; no clear D. Per germline, CDR1 SGHKS and CDR2 YYEKEE (reference sequence). There are 14 residues in the CDR3. Trimming pared 4 bases from V and 5 bases from J, leaving 15 bases between. CDR3 loop: CASSENAAMETQYF. The CDR3 region has the DNA TGTGCCAGCAGCGAAAACGCGGCTATGGAGACCCAGTACTTC. Using reference TRBV5-5 and TRBJ2-5 for the parts outside the CDR3, the full variable domain is DAGVTQSPTHLIKTRGQQVTLRCSPISGHKSVSWYQQVLGQGPQFIFQYYEKEERGRGNFPDRFSARQFPNYSSELNVNALLLGDSALYLCASSENAAMETQYFGPGTRLLVL.

The rearrangement links TRBV4-2 to TRBJ1-5, with 7 positions matching TRBD1. The J segment lost 1 base and the V segment lost 4 bases, leaving 1 base of the junction unmatched. The germline gives CDR1 LGHNA, CDR2 YNFKEQ. CDR3 size: 14 residues. CDR3 amino acids: CASSRQGSNQPQHF. Written as DNA, the CDR3 is TGTGCCAGCAGCCGACAGGGAAGCAATCAGCCCCAGCATTTT.

The chain carries TRBV4-2 and TRBJ2-7; 9 nucleotides line up with TRBD2. Per germline, CDR1 LGHNA and CDR2 YNFKEQ. The ends lost 1 base at V and 2 bases at J; junction bases unmatched: 9. The CDR3 runs to 17 residues. The CDR3 spells CASSQAVNSGGPYEQYF. CDR3 DNA: TGTGCCAGCAGCCAAGCGGTAAATAGCGGGGGTCCCTACGAGCAGTACTTC.

The DNA of the CDR3 is TGTGCCAGCAGCCGGGCGGGAGGGAGGAACAATGAGCAGTTCTTC. Residues: CASSRAGGRNNEQFF. The chain employs TRBV4-2 and TRBJ2-1, with 9 nucleotides matching TRBD2. CDR1 and CDR2 from the germline V gene are LGHNA and YNFKEQ. CDR3 length equals 15 residues. The V segment lost 4 bases and the J segment 5 bases; nucleotides outside the gene matches: 6.

The rearrangement links TRBV7-9 to TRBJ1-1, with 9 bases identical to TRBD1. The junction had 2 bases not matched to a gene; V was cut back by 5 bases and J by 10 bases. The CDR3 length is 11 residues. Germline assignment: CDR1 SEHNR and CDR2 FQNEAQ (reference sequence). CDR3 coding DNA: TGTGCCAGCAGCCCGACAGGGGGAGCTTTCTTT. As protein: CASSPTGGAFF. Combining the CDR3 with reference TRBV7-9 and TRBJ1-1 gives the whole variable domain DTGVSQNPRHKITKRGQNVTFRCDPISEHNRLYWYRQTLGQGPEFLTYFQNEAQLEKSRLLSDRFSAERPKGSFSTLEIQRTEQGDSAMYLCASSPTGGAFFGQGTRLTVV.

The chain combines TRBV30 with TRBJ2-3; no definite D call. Germline CDR1 and CDR2: GTSNPN and SVGIG (reference sequence). The CDR3 covers 13 residues. Between the trimmed V and J ends, which lost 0 bases and 3 bases, there was a span of 7 bases. CDR3 sequence: CAWSVTWTDTQYF. The CDR3 bases are TGTGCCTGGAGTGTTACTTGGACAGATACGCAGTATTTT.

The V call is TRBV7-8, the J call TRBJ1-1, with D maybe TRBD1 (5 bases). Trimming removed 1 base at V and 5 bases at J, with 11 bases between. Germline lookup yields CDR1 SGHVS and CDR2 FQNEAQ. The CDR3 spans 14 residues. CDR3 in amino acids: CASSLGRRGTEAFF. As DNA, the CDR3 is TGTGCCAGCAGCTTAGGACGACGGGGGACTGAAGCTTTCTTT.

The chain couples TRBV7-6 to TRBJ1-2, with 7 bases identical to TRBD1. CDR1 and CDR2 from the germline V gene are SGHVS and FNYEAQ. The V gene end was trimmed by 5 bases and the J gene end by 8 bases; junction bases not matched to a gene: 8. The CDR3 loop spans 13 amino acids. The CDR3 DNA sequence: TGTGCCAGCAGCACAGACAGGGTGAGGGGCTACACCTTC. Translating gives CASSTDRVRGYTF.

The CDR3 sequence is CASSEWGPKYEQYF. DNA for the CDR3: TGTGCCAGCAGTGAATGGGGCCCAAAATACGAGCAGTACTTC. V gene TRBV6-1 combines with J gene TRBJ2-7; the D gene is possibly TRBD1 (5 bases). V was cut by 2 bases and J by 4 bases, with 12 bases left in between. CDR3 length: 14 residues. Germline V gene data show CDR1 as MNHNS and CDR2 as SASEGT.

The chain carries TRBV7-3 and TRBJ2-1; 9 nucleotides line up with TRBD2. Germline V lookup: CDR1 SGHTA, CDR2 FQGTGA. V was pared by 6 bases and J by 7 bases, with 4 bases of the junction left unmatched. The CDR3 consists of 13 residues. In nucleotides, the CDR3 is TGTGCCAGCAGACCTAGCGGGACAAATGAGCAGTTCTTC. This gives the protein CASRPSGTNEQFF.